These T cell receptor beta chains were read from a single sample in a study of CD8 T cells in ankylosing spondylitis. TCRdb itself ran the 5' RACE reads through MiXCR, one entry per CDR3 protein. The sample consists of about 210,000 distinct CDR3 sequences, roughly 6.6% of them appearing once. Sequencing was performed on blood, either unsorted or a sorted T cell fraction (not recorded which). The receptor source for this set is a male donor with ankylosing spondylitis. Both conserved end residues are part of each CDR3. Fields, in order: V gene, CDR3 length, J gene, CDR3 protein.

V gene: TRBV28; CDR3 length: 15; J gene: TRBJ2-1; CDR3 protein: CASSYTSDSYNEQFF
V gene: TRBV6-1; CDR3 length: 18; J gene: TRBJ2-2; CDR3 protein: CASRGRDYPPTGTGELFF
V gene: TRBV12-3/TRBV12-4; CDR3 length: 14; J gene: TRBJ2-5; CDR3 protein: CASSLGRGRETQYF
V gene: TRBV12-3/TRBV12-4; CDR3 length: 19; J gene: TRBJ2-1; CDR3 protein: CTSSLWALAALSSYNEQFF
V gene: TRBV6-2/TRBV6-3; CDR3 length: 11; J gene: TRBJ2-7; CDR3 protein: CASSYSIEQYF
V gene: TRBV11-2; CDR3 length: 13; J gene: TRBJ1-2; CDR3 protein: CASSRRGFYGYTF
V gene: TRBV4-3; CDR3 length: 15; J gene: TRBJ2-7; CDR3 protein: CASSPDPGDGYEQYF
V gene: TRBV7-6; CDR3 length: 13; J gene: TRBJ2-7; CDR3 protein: CASSPGPIREQYF
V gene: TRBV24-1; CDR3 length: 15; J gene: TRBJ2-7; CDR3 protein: CATSTLAGSSYEQYF
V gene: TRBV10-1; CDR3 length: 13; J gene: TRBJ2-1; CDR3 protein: CASSDFGNNEQFF
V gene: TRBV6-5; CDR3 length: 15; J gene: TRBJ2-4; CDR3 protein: CASSSLTLAKNIQYF
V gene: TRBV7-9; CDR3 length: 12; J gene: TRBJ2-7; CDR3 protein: CASSLAHFEQYF
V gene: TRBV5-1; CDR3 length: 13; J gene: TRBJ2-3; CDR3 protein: CASSLEVTDTQYF
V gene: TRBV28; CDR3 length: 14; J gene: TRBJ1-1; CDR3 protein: CASSDGQGGTEAFF
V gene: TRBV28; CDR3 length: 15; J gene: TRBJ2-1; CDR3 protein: CASSLTRTSGNEQFF
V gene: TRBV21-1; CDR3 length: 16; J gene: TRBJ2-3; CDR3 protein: CASTVPRDRSTDTQYF
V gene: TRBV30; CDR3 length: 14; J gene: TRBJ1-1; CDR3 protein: CAWSIGGGVSEAFF
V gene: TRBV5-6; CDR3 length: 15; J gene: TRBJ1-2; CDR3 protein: CASSRAVRVNYGYTF
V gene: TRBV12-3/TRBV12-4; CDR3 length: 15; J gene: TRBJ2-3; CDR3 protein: CASSTAGQPPGGQYF
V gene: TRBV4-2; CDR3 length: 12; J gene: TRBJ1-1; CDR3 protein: CASEGGDTEAFF
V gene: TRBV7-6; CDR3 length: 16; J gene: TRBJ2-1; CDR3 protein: CASSLISGGKYNEQFF
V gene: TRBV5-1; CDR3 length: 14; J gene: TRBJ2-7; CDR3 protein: CASSLWSPRGEQYF
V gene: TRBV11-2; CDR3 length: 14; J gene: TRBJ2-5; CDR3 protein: CASSSHRGQETQYF
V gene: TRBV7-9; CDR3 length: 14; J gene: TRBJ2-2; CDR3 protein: CASSLAQDPGELFF
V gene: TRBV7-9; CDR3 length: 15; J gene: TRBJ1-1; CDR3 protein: CASSFPGNVNTEAFF
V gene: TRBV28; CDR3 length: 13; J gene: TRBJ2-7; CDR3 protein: CASSFRDRYEQYF
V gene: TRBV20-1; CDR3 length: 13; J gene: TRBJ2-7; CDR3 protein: CSAAWRSTYEQYF
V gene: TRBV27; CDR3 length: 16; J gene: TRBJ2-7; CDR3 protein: CASSLAWGMSSYEQYF
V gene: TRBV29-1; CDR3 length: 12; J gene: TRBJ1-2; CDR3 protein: CSVVRANYGYTF
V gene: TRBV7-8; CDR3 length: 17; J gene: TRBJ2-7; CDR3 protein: CASSLFSTGRLPYEQYF
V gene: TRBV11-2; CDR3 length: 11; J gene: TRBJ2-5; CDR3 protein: CASSPRRTQYF
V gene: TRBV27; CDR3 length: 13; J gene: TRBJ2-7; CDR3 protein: CTSKGQDLVEQYF
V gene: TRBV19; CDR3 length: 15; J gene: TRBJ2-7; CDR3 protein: CASSAGPGEVYEQYF
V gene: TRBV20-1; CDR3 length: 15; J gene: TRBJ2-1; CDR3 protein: CSARDLASQRNEQFF
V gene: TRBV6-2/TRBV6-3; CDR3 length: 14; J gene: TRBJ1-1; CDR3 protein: CASSPTGGNTEAFF
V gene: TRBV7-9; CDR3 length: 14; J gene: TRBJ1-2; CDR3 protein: CASSPDVANYGYTF
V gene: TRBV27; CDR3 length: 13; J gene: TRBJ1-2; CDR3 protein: CASSFRENYGYTF
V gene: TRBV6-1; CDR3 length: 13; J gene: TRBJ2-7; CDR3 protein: CASSVRQVYEQYF
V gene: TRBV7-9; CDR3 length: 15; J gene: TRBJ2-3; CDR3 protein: CASSLGRTGGDTQYF
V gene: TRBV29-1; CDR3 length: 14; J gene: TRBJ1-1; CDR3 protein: CSALTGGKGTEAFF
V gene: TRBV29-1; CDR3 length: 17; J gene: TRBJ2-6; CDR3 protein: CSVHDPGAGSGANVLTF
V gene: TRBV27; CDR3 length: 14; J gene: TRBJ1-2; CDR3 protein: CASSSRLTNYGYTF
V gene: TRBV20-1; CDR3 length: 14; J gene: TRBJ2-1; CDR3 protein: CSASGTSGNHEQFF
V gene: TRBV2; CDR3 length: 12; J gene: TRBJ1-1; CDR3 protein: CASRGEPTEAFF
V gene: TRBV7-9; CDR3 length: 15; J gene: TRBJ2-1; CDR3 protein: CASSLASGRAVEQFF
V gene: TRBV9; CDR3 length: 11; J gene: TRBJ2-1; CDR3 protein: CASSAGHEQFF
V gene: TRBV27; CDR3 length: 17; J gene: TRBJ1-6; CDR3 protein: CASSLAVPSSYNSPLHF
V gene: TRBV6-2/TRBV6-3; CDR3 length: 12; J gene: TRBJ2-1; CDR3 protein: CASKLTGNEQFF
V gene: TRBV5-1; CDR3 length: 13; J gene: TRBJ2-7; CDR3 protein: CASSLSKGYEQYF
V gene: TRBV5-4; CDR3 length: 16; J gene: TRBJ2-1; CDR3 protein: CASSFGRSGLYNEQFF
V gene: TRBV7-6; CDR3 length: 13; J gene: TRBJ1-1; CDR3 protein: CASSLAIGTEAFF
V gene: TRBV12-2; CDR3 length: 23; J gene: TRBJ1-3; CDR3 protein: CASRLAVGTDTRGRRSSGNTIYF
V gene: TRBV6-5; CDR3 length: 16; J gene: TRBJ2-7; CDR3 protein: CASSYRPLLRTSEQYF
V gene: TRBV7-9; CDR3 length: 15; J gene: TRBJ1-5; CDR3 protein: CASSLDRGSNQPQHF
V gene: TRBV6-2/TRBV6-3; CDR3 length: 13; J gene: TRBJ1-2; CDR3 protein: CASSVGQTYGYTF